The rows below give T cell receptor beta chains drawn from one sample of a study of blood T cell repertoires in COVID-19. Libraries were prepared by immunoSEQ multiplex PCR; TCRdb keeps only in-frame clonotypes and omits some of them. The profile shows about 370,000 clones, 89% of them singletons. Sequencing input: peripheral blood. These receptors originate from a woman aged 30 to 39 with COVID-19, enrolled during active disease. The CDR3 runs from the conserved cysteine through the conserved F or W.

j_call cdr3_length v_call cdr3_aa
TRBJ2-5 13 TRBV29-1 CSVEVGGGETQYF
TRBJ2-3 19 TRBV7-6 CASSFQRLADRISTDTQYF
TRBJ2-1 15 TRBV11-3 CASSLEAPRANEQFF
TRBJ1-4 14 TRBV27 CASSFSGRGEKLFF
TRBJ2-6 15 TRBV3-1/TRBV3-2 CASSQDISGANVLTF
TRBJ1-2 16 TRBV24-1 CVTSPKGADRVAGYTF
TRBJ1-1 14 TRBV2 CASSVDGRDTEAFF
TRBJ1-2 14 TRBV5-4 CASSPRTGNYGYTF
TRBJ2-5 16 TRBV11-2 CASSLGVGQGLATQYF
TRBJ1-6 15 TRBV7-6 CASSIGQGGNSPLHF
TRBJ2-2 13 TRBV5-4 CASSLGDTGELFF
TRBJ2-7 16 TRBV5-6 CASSPLSGHFSYEQYF
TRBJ2-4 20 TRBV28 CASSLAGIAGGPWAKNIQYF
TRBJ2-2 17 TRBV5-1 CASSLESTGVFTGELFF
TRBJ2-2 14 TRBV11-2 CASSPFRGTGELFF
TRBJ1-4 14 TRBV4-1 CASSPWGEEEKLFF
TRBJ2-5 13 TRBV5-1 CASSRGQQETQYF
TRBJ2-5 14 TRBV29-1 CSVEMWTGRRTQYF
TRBJ1-2 14 TRBV24-1 CATSAGRANYGYTF
TRBJ2-3 15 TRBV4-3 CASSPVGGSGDTQYF
TRBJ2-7 15 TRBV11-2 CASSLDRAGWNEQYF
TRBJ2-1 17 TRBV29-1 CSVEDPLLAGEGDEQFF
TRBJ2-1 17 TRBV9 CASSGIRTSGRYNEQFF
TRBJ2-6 17 TRBV18 CASSLRTATSGANVLTF
TRBJ2-7 16 TRBV19 CASSIEGGTLSYEQYF
TRBJ2-1 19 TRBV11-2 CASSRGGLAGEGSYNEQFF
TRBJ1-1 16 TRBV10-3 CAISESRQGVNTEAFF
TRBJ2-7 15 TRBV4-1 CASSPGQGGPYEQYF
TRBJ2-1 17 TRBV5-1 CASSFGLAGTAYNEQFF
TRBJ2-3 17 TRBV6-2/TRBV6-3 CASSYDPLAGLTDTQYF
TRBJ1-5 16 TRBV4-1 CASSQDPTGGIQPQHF
TRBJ2-7 17 TRBV7-2 CASSLDVSLTGSYEQYF
TRBJ2-1 12 TRBV12-3/TRBV12-4 CASSLGGGEQFF
TRBJ2-1 17 TRBV7-8 CASSLVEAGGPYNEQFF
TRBJ2-1 16 TRBV7-9 CASSLSAGAPYNEQFF
TRBJ2-5 13 TRBV3-1/TRBV3-2 CASSLRGGETQYF
TRBJ2-2 17 TRBV7-8 CASSPNAWGGDTGELFF
TRBJ1-4 15 TRBV19 CASSIGTALAKKLFF
TRBJ1-1 15 TRBV6-5 CASSYKTSFGREAFF
TRBJ1-1 15 TRBV6-2/TRBV6-3 CASSAYDTADTEAFF
TRBJ2-2 13 TRBV19 CASSIVGDGELFF
TRBJ2-5 12 TRBV18 CATSMGEETQYF
TRBJ1-3 15 TRBV19 CASTSQTISGNTIYF
TRBJ2-7 15 TRBV5-5 CASSLPPGMAYEQYF
TRBJ2-1 20 TRBV3-1/TRBV3-2 CASSQGAGTSGSRQTDEQFF
TRBJ2-2 19 TRBV7-9 CASSPKTSGGPRWAGELFF
TRBJ2-4 13 TRBV6-5 CASSTPGTSIQYF
TRBJ2-7 12 TRBV7-9 CASTYRAGEQYF
TRBJ2-3 15 TRBV3-1/TRBV3-2 CASSGRGIGTDTQYF
TRBJ2-3 18 TRBV7-9 CASSRTSGGLASTDTQYF
TRBJ2-5 14 TRBV5-8 CASSLEGGKETQYF
TRBJ2-1 13 TRBV11-3 CASSYRVGNEQFF
TRBJ1-2 13 TRBV6-5 CASSRGQGNGYTF
TRBJ2-1 15 TRBV11-2 CASSFNRIRVSEQFF
TRBJ1-1 15 TRBV15 CATSRDLSGGTEAFF
TRBJ1-1 18 TRBV5-6 CASSSYLRRVGGYAEAFF
TRBJ2-1 11 TRBV11-2 CASSPGLEQFF
TRBJ2-6 18 TRBV15 CATSRDQIGAAGANVLTF
TRBJ1-1 12 TRBV29-1 CSVEYRDTEAFF